The clone carrying this T cell receptor beta chain was recorded a few times. Its antigen is not known. A sample-barcoded 5' primer and a J-beta primer mix were used in a second PCR of roughly 7 to 11 cycles. Each cDNA molecule was tagged by a template-switch adaptor that had 12 random nucleotides. TCRdb used MiXCR to reprocess the 5' RACE reads, holding one entry per CDR3 protein. The top ten clones hold over 15% of a sample with around 650,000 distinct CDR3 sequences, 32% of them seen once. These data originate in a study of blood T cells in healthy people across ages. Overall study results and limits: Roughly linear declines in TCR beta diversity per million T cells occurred with age.

The individuals who served as donors were healthy Caucasians living in Russia, aged roughly 6 to 90. Donors gave approximately 9.9 milliliters of peripheral blood apiece. The receptor's source is an elderly woman in good health. The specimen sequenced was blood.

The CDR3 loop is CSVLWTAGNTIYF. The CDR3 nucleotides read TGCAGCGTCCTGTGGACAGCTGGAAACACCATATATTTT. The chain employs TRBV29-1 and TRBJ1-3; D possibly corresponds to TRBD1 (6 bases). The CDR3 has 13 residues. V was cut by 6 bases and J by 2 bases, with 11 bases left in between. Germline assignment: CDR1 SQVTM and CDR2 ANQGSEA.